Sequencing of this T cell receptor (beta chain) was carried out in a study of shared clonotypes between healthy human individuals. General study results and limits: Unshared clonotypes carried lower generation probabilities than those common to all four donors. The sharing of 5% to 6.5% of naive CD4 clonotypes was seen across several donors. Estimated clonotype richness was generally higher in naive than memory subsets.

The table lists this clone with a few counts. The antigen is not known. Profiling relied on immunoSEQ multiplex PCR, and the TCRdb table lists in-frame clones only, not all of them. This sample has over a million clones, with around 74% found just once. This CDR3 is 13 amino acids long. Looked up from germline, CDR1 is SGHAT and CDR2 is FQNNGV. V lost 7 bases and J lost 1, with 10 bases in between. The source of this sequence is a man aged 18 to 29 in good health. V and J are TRBV11-2 and TRBJ1-1, with D possibly matching TRBD1 (6 bases). What was sequenced was memory CD4+ T cells sorted from blood. Noted subset: CD45RA-negative fraction. CDR3 sequence: CASKVQGNTEAFF. DNA of the CDR3: TGTGCCAGCAAAGTACAGGGGAACACTGAAGCTTTCTTT.